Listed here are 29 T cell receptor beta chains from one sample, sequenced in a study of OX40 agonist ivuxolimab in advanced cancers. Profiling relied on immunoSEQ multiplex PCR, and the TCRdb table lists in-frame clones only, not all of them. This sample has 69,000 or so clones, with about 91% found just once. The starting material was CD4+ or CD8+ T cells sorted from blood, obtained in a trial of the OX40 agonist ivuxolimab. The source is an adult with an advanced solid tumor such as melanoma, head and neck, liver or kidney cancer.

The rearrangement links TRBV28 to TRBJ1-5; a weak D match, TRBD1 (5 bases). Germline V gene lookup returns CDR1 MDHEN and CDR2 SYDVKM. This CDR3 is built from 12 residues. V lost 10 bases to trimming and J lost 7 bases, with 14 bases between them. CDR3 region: CAIGANLQPQHF. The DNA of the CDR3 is TGTGCCATCGGGGCGAATCTCCAGCCCCAGCATTTT.

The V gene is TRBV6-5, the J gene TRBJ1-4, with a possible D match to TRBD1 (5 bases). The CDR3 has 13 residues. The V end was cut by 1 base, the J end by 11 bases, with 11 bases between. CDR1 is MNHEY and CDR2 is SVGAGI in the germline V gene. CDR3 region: CASSYFGTGKLFF. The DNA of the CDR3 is TGTGCCAGCAGTTACTTTGGGACCGGTAAACTGTTTTTT.

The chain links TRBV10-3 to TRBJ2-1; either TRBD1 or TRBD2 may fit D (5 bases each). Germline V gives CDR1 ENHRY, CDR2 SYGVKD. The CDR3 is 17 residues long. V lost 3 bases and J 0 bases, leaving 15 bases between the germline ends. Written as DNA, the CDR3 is TGTGCCATCAGTGAATCCGGGGCCTCGAGCTCCTACAATGAGCAGTTCTTC. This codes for CAISESGASSSYNEQFF.

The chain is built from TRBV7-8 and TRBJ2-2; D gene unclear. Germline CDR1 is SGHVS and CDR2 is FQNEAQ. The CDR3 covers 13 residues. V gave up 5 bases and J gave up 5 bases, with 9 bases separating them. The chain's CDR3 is CASSPVYTGELFF. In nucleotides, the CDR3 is TGTGCCAGCAGCCCCGTGTATACCGGGGAGCTGTTTTTT.

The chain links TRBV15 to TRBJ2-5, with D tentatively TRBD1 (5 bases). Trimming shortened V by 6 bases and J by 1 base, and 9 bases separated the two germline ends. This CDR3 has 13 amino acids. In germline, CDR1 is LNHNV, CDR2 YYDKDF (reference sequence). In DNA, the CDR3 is TGTGCCACCAGTGTGGGGCCCCAAGAGACCCAGTACTTC. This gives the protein CATSVGPQETQYF.

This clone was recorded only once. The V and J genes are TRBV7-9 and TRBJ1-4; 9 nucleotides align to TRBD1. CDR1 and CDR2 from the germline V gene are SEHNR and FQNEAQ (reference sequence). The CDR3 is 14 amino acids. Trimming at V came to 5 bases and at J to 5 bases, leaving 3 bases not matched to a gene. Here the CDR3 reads CASSEGTGNEKLFF. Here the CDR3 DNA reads TGTGCCAGCAGCGAGGGGACAGGGAATGAAAAACTGTTTTTT.

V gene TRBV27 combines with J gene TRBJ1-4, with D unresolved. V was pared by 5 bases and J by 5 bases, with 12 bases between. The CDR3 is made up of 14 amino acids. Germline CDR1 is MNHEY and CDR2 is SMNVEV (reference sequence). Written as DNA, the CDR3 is TGTGCCAGCAGTCAGGCCGCCGCGAATGAAAAACTGTTTTTT. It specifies CASSQAAANEKLFF.

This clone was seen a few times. In DNA form, the CDR3 reads TGTGCCAGCAGCTTATGGTCGGGCCCCACAGATACGCAGTATTTT. Translating gives CASSLWSGPTDTQYF. The chain couples TRBV7-3 to TRBJ2-3, with D unclear. With 2 bases removed from V and 2 bases from J, the gap between germline ends came to 11 bases. The CDR3 spans 15 residues. Looked up from germline, CDR1 is SGHTA and CDR2 is FQGTGA.

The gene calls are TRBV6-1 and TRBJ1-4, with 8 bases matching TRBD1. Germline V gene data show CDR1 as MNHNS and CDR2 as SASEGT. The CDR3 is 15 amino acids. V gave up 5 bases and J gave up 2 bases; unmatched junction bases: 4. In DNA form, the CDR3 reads TGTGCCAGCAGTAGGGACAGGTCGACTAATGAAAAACTGTTTTTT. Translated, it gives CASSRDRSTNEKLFF.

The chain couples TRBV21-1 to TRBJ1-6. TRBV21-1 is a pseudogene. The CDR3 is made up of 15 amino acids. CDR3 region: CASSGSGLRLTPLHF. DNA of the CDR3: TGTGCCAGCAGCGGCTCGGGACTGCGTTTGACACCCCTCCACTTT.

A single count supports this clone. CDR3 loop: CASSPTTSGGTQFF. The CDR3 nucleotides are TGCGCCAGCAGCCCTACGACTAGCGGGGGAACACAGTTCTTC. The rearrangement joins TRBV5-1 to TRBJ2-1; 12 bases match TRBD2. The CDR3 length is 14 residues. Germline V gene sequence: CDR1 SGHRS, CDR2 YFSETQ. V dropped 4 bases and J dropped 13; count of bases not matched to a gene: 9.

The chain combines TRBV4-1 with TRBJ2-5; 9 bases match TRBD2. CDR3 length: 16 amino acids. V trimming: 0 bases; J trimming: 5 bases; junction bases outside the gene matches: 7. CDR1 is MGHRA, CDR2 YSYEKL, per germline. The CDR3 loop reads CASSQDALAGRETQYF. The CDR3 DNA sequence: TGCGCCAGCAGCCAAGATGCACTAGCGGGCAGGGAGACCCAGTACTTC.

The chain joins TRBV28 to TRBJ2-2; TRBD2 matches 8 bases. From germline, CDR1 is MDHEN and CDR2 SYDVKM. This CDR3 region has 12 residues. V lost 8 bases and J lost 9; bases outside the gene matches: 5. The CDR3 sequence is CASESGGRELFF. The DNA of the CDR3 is TGTGCCAGCGAGAGCGGGGGAAGGGAGCTGTTTTTT.

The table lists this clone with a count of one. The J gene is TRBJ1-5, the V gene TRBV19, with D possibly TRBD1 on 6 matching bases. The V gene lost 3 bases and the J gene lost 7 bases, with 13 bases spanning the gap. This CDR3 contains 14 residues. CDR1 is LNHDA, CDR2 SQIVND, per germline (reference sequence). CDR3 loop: CASSMTGPSQPQHF. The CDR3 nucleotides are TGTGCCAGTAGTATGACAGGACCCAGCCAGCCCCAGCATTTT.

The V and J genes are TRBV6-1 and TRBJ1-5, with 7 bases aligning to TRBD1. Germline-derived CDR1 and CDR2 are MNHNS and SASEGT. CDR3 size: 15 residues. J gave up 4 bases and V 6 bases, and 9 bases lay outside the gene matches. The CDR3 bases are TGTGCCAGCAGGCCAGGGACAGCAAAAAATCAGCCCCAGCATTTT. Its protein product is CASRPGTAKNQPQHF.

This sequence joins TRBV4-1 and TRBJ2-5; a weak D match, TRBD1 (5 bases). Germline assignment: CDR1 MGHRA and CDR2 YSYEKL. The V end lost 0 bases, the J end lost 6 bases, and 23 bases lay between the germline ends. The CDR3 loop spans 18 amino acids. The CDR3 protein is CASSQEPPTPGFGKTQYF. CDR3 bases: TGCGCCAGCAGCCAAGAACCCCCTACACCAGGGTTTGGGAAGACCCAGTACTTC.

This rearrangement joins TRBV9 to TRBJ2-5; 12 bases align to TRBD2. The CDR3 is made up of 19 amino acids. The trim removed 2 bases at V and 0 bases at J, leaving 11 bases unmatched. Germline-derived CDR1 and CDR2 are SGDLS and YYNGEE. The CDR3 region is CASSVPEASGGDNQETQYF. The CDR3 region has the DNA TGTGCCAGCAGCGTCCCCGAGGCTAGCGGGGGGGACAACCAAGAGACCCAGTACTTC.

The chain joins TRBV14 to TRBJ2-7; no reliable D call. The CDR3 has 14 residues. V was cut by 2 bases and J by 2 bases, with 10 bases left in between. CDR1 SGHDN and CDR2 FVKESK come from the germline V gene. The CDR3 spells CASSQSGPPYEQYF. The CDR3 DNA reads TGTGCCAGCAGCCAATCAGGACCCCCCTACGAGCAGTACTTC.

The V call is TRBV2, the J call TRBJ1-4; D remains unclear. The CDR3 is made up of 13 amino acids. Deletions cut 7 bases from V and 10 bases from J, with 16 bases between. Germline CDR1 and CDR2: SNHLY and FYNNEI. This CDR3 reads CASTPESSGKLFF. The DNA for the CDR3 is TGTGCCAGCACCCCCGAGTCTTCTGGAAAACTGTTTTTT. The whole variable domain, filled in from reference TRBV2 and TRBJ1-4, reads EPEVTQTPSHQVTQMGQEVILRCVPISNHLYFYWYRQILGQKVEFLVSFYNNEISEKSEIFDDQFSVERPDGSNFTLKIRSTKLEDSAMYFCASTPESSGKLFFGSGTQLSVL.

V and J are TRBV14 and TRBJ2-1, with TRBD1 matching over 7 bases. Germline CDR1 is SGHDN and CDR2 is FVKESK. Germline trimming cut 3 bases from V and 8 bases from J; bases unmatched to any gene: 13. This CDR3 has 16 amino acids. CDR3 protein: CASSQFRDSLGDEQFF. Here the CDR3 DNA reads TGTGCCAGCAGCCAGTTCCGGGACAGCTTAGGGGATGAGCAGTTCTTC.

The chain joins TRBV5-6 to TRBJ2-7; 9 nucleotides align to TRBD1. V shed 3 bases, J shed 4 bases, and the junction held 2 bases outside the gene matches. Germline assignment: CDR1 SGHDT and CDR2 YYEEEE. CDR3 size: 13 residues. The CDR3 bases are TGTGCCAGCAGCTGGGGACAGGGTTACGAGCAGTACTTC. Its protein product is CASSWGQGYEQYF.

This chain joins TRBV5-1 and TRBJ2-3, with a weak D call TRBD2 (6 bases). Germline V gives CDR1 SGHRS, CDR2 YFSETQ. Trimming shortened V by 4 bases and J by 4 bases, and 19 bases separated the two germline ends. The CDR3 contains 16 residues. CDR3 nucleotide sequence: TGCGCCAGCAGCCCTGGTGGGACTTTAAACGCAGATACGCAGTATTTT. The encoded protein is CASSPGGTLNADTQYF.

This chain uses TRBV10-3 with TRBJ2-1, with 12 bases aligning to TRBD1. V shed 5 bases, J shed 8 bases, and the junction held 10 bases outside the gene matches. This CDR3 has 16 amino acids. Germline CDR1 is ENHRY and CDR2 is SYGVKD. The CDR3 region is CAISHSPGTGGDEQFF. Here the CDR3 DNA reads TGTGCCATCAGTCATAGCCCCGGGACAGGGGGCGATGAGCAGTTCTTC.

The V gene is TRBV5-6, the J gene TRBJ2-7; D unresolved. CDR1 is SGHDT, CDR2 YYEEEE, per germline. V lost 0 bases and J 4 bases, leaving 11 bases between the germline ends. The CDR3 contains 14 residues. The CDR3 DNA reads TGTGCCAGCAGCTTGGAACTCGGACCATACGAGCAGTACTTC. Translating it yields CASSLELGPYEQYF.

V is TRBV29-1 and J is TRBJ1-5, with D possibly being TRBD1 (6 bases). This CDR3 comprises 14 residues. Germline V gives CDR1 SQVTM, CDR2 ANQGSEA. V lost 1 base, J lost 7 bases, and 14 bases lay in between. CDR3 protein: CSVEVEGVGQPQHF. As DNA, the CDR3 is TGCAGCGTTGAAGTGGAGGGGGTTGGGCAGCCCCAGCATTTT.

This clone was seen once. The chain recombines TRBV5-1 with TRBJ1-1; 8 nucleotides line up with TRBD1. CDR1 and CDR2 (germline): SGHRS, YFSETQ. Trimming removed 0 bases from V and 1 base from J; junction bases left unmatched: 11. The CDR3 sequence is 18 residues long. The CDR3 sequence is CASSLGVIGQGGNTEAFF. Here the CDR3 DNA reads TGCGCCAGCAGCTTGGGGGTGATTGGACAGGGAGGGAACACTGAAGCTTTCTTT.

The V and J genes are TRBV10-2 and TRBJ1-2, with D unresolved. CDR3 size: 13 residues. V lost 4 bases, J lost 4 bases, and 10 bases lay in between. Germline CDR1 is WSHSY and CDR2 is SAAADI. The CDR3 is CASSGAATYGYTF. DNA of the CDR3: TGCGCCAGCAGTGGGGCGGCAACCTATGGCTACACCTTC.

The CDR3 coding sequence is TGTGCCTGGGGTCGCAATCAGCCCCAGCATTTT. This gives the protein CAWGRNQPQHF. The J gene is TRBJ1-5, the V gene TRBV30; D remains unclear. Trimming shortened V by 5 bases and J by 2 bases, and 4 bases separated the two germline ends. The CDR3 contains 11 residues. Germline-derived CDR1 and CDR2 are GTSNPN and SVGIG (reference sequence).

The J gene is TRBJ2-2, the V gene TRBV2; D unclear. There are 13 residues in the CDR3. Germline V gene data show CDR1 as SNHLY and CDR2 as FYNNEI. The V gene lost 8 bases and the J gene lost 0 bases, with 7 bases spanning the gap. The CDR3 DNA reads TGTGCCAGCGACACAGCGAACACCGGGGAGCTGTTTTTT. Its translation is CASDTANTGELFF.